Shown below are 22 T cell receptor beta chains from a single sample sequenced in a study of T cell changes during pregnancy in multiple sclerosis. Method: immunoSEQ multiplex PCR; TCRdb's copy keeps in-frame clones and lacks some. The repertoire has fewer than 40,000 clones, 90% of them found once; the top ten carry just over 4.5%. The material was CD8+ T cells from peripheral blood mononuclear cells, obtained after pregnancy. Source of these receptors: a female donor with multiple sclerosis, enrolled in a pregnancy study.

CDR3 region: CASSLGSNNRGFNEKLFF. The DNA of the CDR3 is TGTGCCAGCAGCTTAGGGAGCAATAACAGGGGATTTAATGAAAAACTGTTTTTT. This chain connects TRBV7-6 to TRBJ1-4, with TRBD1 matching over 7 bases. With 1 base clipped from V and 4 bases from J, the junction kept 12 bases outside the gene matches. The CDR3 consists of 18 residues. CDR1 is SGHVS, CDR2 FNYEAQ, per germline.

For this clone: A junction boundary mismatches the germline segment, possibly from a read error. The chain employs TRBV7-7 and TRBJ1-4; 8 nucleotides match TRBD1. CDR3 length equals 15 residues. The germline V gene has CDR1 SSHAT and CDR2 FNYEAQ (reference sequence). This CDR3 reads CASSQSTGVGEKLFF. The CDR3 DNA reads TGTGCTAGCAGCCAGTCGACAGGGGTAGGGGAAAAACTGTTTTTT.

The rearrangement joins TRBV4-2 to TRBJ1-5, with 8 bases identical to TRBD1. Trimming removed 3 bases from V and 0 bases from J; junction bases left unmatched: 1. The CDR3 is 15 amino acids. Germline values: CDR1 LGHNA, CDR2 YNFKEQ. For the CDR3, the DNA is TGTGCCAGCAGCCAGGGGACAGGTAGCAATCAGCCCCAGCATTTT. Amino acid sequence: CASSQGTGSNQPQHF.

V and J are TRBV23-1 and TRBJ1-5, with TRBD1 matching 7 bases. TRBV23-1 is an open reading frame, and its role is uncertain. CDR3 length equals 14 residues. V dropped 4 bases and J dropped 2; count of bases not matched to a gene: 2. CDR3 region: CASSLGQGNQPQHF. DNA of the CDR3: TGCGCCAGCAGTCTCGGACAGGGCAATCAGCCCCAGCATTTT.

This rearrangement joins TRBV13 to TRBJ2-3; 9 nucleotides match TRBD1. Germline loops: CDR1 PRHDT, CDR2 FYEKMQ (reference sequence). The CDR3 has 17 residues. Trimming removed 3 bases from V and 4 bases from J; junction bases left unmatched: 11. This CDR3 reads CASSLGHNRGPADTQYF. CDR3 DNA: TGTGCCAGCAGCTTGGGCCATAACAGGGGGCCCGCAGATACGCAGTATTTT.

The V gene is TRBV7-6, the J gene TRBJ2-3, with 7 bases identical to TRBD2. The V and J ends lost 4 bases and 5 bases, in that order; junction bases with no gene match: 0. Germline lookup yields CDR1 SGHVS and CDR2 FNYEAQ. This CDR3 region has 12 residues. In DNA, the CDR3 is TGTGCCAGCAGCTGGGGGGGAGATACGCAGTATTTT. Amino acid sequence: CASSWGGDTQYF.

In nucleotides, the CDR3 is TGTGCCAGCATTCTTTTAAGGCGGGGGGGTCATGATACGCAGTATTTT. Its translation is CASILLRRGGHDTQYF. The J gene is TRBJ2-3, the V gene TRBV7-9; 9 positions agree with TRBD2. V was clipped by 7 bases and J by 6 bases; unmatched bases: 14. The CDR3 extends over 16 amino acids. Germline V gene sequence: CDR1 SEHNR, CDR2 FQNEAQ (reference sequence).

V gene TRBV9 combines with J gene TRBJ2-1; a weak D match, TRBD2 (6 bases). Looked up from germline, CDR1 is SGDLS and CDR2 is YYNGEE. Trimming took 3 bases from V and 10 from J, leaving 14 bases between them. The CDR3 length is 13 residues. CDR3 coding DNA: TGTGCCAGCAGCGCCATTTCGGGGGAGGAGCAGTTCTTC. It translates to CASSAISGEEQFF.

This chain connects TRBV2 to TRBJ2-2, with 8 positions matching TRBD2. Unmatched junction bases numbered 6, after V lost 3 bases and J lost 0 bases. This CDR3 has 17 residues. The germline CDR1 and CDR2 sequences are SNHLY and FYNNEI. In DNA, the CDR3 is TGTGCCAGCAGTGACGGGGGGGCGAACGCGAACACCGGGGAGCTGTTTTTT. This translates into CASSDGGANANTGELFF.

V usage is TRBV6-5 and J usage is TRBJ1-2, with TRBD1 matching over 7 bases. J was trimmed by 3 bases and V by 2 bases; bases with no gene match: 3. The CDR3 is 14 amino acids. The V gene's germline CDR1 is MNHEY and CDR2 SVGAGI. This CDR3 reads CASSYVTGDYGYTF. In DNA, the CDR3 is TGTGCCAGCAGTTACGTAACAGGGGACTATGGCTACACCTTC.

V gene TRBV6-6 combines with J gene TRBJ2-3, with TRBD2 identical over 13 bases. The germline V gene has CDR1 MNHNY and CDR2 SVGAGI (reference sequence). V lost 6 bases to trimming and J lost 3 bases; unmatched junction nucleotides: 6. The CDR3 runs 16 residues. The CDR3 region has the DNA TGTGCCAGCAGCCACGAGGGACTAGCGGGGACAGATACGCAGTATTTT. This gives the protein CASSHEGLAGTDTQYF.

The gene calls are TRBV27 and TRBJ2-2, with 9 bases lining up with TRBD2. The germline V gene has CDR1 MNHEY and CDR2 SMNVEV (reference sequence). Trimming removed 2 bases from V and 4 bases from J; junction bases left unmatched: 5. The CDR3 is made up of 16 amino acids. The CDR3 DNA reads TGTGCCAGCAGTTTAAGCCTAGCGGGGAGCACCGGGGAGCTGTTTTTT. The encoded protein is CASSLSLAGSTGELFF.

V and J are TRBV7-3 and TRBJ2-7; tentative D call: TRBD1 (5 bases). Deletions cut 0 bases from V and 4 bases from J, with 7 bases between. The CDR3 covers 13 residues. From germline, CDR1 is SGHTA and CDR2 FQGTGA. The CDR3 DNA reads TGTGCCAGCAGCTTAACGGCAGGGTACGAGCAGTACTTC. It specifies CASSLTAGYEQYF.

The rearrangement links TRBV29-1 to TRBJ2-7, with D perhaps matching TRBD1 (6 bases). CDR1 SQVTM and CDR2 ANQGSEA come from the germline V gene. The CDR3 is 11 residues long. Trimming stripped 5 bases from V and 3 bases from J, with 8 bases between. The CDR3 protein is CSVSRGYEQYF. In DNA, the CDR3 is TGCAGCGTTAGCAGGGGCTACGAGCAGTACTTC.

At least ten counts were recorded for this clone. The gene calls are TRBV4-2 and TRBJ2-3, with TRBD2 identical over 9 bases. V dropped 2 bases and J dropped 2; count of bases not matched to a gene: 5. The length of the CDR3 is 16 residues. Germline CDR1 is LGHNA and CDR2 is YNFKEQ. In nucleotides, the CDR3 is TGTGCCAGCAGCCAACAAGCGGGGGGAACCACAGATACGCAGTATTTT. Residues: CASSQQAGGTTDTQYF.

This chain links TRBV2 with TRBJ1-5; 8 positions agree with TRBD1. V shed 6 bases, J shed 1 base, and the junction held 11 bases outside the gene matches. Germline V gene sequence: CDR1 SNHLY, CDR2 FYNNEI. This CDR3 region has 17 residues. The CDR3 spells CASSGSPDRASNQPQHF. The CDR3 nucleotides are TGTGCCAGCAGCGGAAGCCCGGACAGGGCCAGCAATCAGCCCCAGCATTTT.

The chain has TRBV9 and TRBJ1-1; 9 bases align to TRBD1. The CDR3 totals 17 residues. The germline CDR1 and CDR2 sequences are SGDLS and YYNGEE. Trimming took 0 bases from V and 0 from J; bases not matched to a gene: 6. CDR3 protein: CASSVAPDRGMNTEAFF. The CDR3 nucleotides read TGTGCCAGCAGCGTAGCCCCGGACAGGGGTATGAACACTGAAGCTTTCTTT.

This CDR3 reads CASSAGQGNYGYTF. The CDR3 DNA follows: TGTGCCAGCAGCGCCGGACAGGGAAACTATGGCTACACCTTC. V usage is TRBV6-1 and J usage is TRBJ1-2; 8 bases are a match to TRBD1. The CDR3 runs 14 residues. CDR1 and CDR2 (germline): MNHNS, SASEGT. J lost 2 bases, V lost 6 bases, and 5 bases had no gene match.

The chain couples TRBV11-3 to TRBJ1-1, with D possibly matching TRBD1 (6 bases). This CDR3 spans 12 amino acids. CDR1 is SGHNT and CDR2 is YENEEA in the germline V gene. Trimming took 2 bases from V and 7 from J, leaving 8 bases between them. The CDR3 reads CASSLFRGEAFF. CDR3 nucleotide sequence: TGTGCCAGCAGCTTATTCAGGGGTGAAGCTTTCTTT.

This chain connects TRBV14 to TRBJ2-7; a weak D match, TRBD1 (6 bases). V lost 4 bases and J lost 3, with 19 bases in between. Looked up from germline, CDR1 is SGHDN and CDR2 is FVKESK. This CDR3 region has 16 residues. The CDR3 spells CASSLHPGTTLYEQYF. The CDR3 bases are TGTGCCAGCAGCCTCCATCCCGGGACAACGCTCTACGAGCAGTACTTC.

The rearrangement uses TRBV9 and TRBJ2-5; 7 nucleotides align to TRBD1. Trimming removed 2 bases from V and 3 bases from J; junction bases left unmatched: 4. Germline CDR1 and CDR2: SGDLS and YYNGEE. There are 14 residues in the CDR3. The DNA of the CDR3 is TGTGCCAGCAGCGTGACCGGGACAGAAGAGACCCAGTACTTC. Translated, it gives CASSVTGTEETQYF.

The chain carries TRBV6-1 and TRBJ2-5; perhaps TRBD1 as D (7 bases). Germline-derived CDR1 and CDR2 are MNHNS and SASEGT. The CDR3 runs 13 residues. V gave up 11 bases and J gave up 2 bases, with 15 bases separating them. CDR3 amino acids: CAGRQGGQETQYF. CDR3 sequence (DNA): TGTGCCGGACGACAGGGAGGACAAGAGACCCAGTACTTC.